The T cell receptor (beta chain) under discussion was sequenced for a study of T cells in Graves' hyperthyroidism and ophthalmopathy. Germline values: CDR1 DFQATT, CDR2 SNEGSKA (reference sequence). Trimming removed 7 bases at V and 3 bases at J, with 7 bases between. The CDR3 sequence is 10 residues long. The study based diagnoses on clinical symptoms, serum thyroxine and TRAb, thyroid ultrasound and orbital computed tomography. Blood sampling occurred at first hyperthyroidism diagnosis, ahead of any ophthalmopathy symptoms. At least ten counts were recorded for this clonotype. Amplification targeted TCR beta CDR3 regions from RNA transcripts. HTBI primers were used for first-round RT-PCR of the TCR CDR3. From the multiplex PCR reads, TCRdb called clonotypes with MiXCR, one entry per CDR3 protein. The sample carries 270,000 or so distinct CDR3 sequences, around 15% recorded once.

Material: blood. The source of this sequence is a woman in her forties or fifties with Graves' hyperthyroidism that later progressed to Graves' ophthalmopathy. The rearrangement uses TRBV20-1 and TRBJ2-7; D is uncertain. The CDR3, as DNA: TGCAGTGGTGGTCACTACGAGCAGTACTTC. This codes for CSGGHYEQYF.